This T cell receptor beta chain comes out of a study of T-cell reconstitution after alpha-beta-depleted transplantation in children listed by TCRdb under 2016. General notes on the study: Using TCR repertoire profiling, the study followed T-cell immune reconstitution in a quantitative way in children after TCRalphabeta/CD19-depleted allogeneic hematopoietic cell transplantation.

This clonotype was detected ten times or more. The antigen this receptor binds is unknown. There are no base qualities to consult, and no much larger clone falls within one base. The treatment or condition label here, explained by the study, means: allogeneic hematopoietic cell transplantation with graft depleted of TCRalphabeta T cells and CD19 B cells. The transplant recipients were children given TCRalphabeta/CD19-depleted allogeneic hematopoietic cell grafts. Library preparation was by PCR. TCRdb names Illumina HiSeq 2500 as the instrument used. To normalize quantification of the TCRbeta repertoire, the TCR libraries were built with molecular barcoding that relied on unique molecular identifiers. TCRdb reprocessing: public reads trimmed at Q25 with fastp, clones called with MiXCR, in-frame beta chains kept. Every distinct CDR3 protein forms one entry, paired with its most common genes and DNA. In all, the sample holds some 120,000 distinct CDR3 sequences, and about 9.3% of those were seen once. Together, the top ten hold roughly a third of the sample.

Points the paper makes about the study in general: Apparently early alphabetaT-cell count recovery about two months after transplant reportedly relied on only several hundred rapidly expanded clones derived from non-depleted graft cells. In some patients, high TCRbeta diversity at day 60 was attributed to recipient T cells and intrathymic progenitors that had survived conditioning. The frequencies of hyperexpanded clones fell over the following months, and after one year, T-cell counts and TCRbeta diversity were mostly attributed to newly produced T cells.

The TCR comes from a boy younger than 10 with acute lymphoblastic leukemia, due to receive a stem cell transplant. The specimen comprised PBMCs, sampled before TCRalphabeta/CD19-depleted stem cell transplant.

At the DNA level, the sequence is TGCAGCGTTGATAGGGGGAGCTCCTACAATGAGCAGTTCTTC. Translated, this gives CSVDRGSSYNEQFF. The V and J genes are TRBV29-1 and TRBJ2-1, with a tentative D gene TRBD1 over 6 matching bases. The germline V gene provides CDR1 SQVTM and CDR2 ANQGSEA. The V and J ends are trimmed by 3 bases and 0 bases, leaving 9 bases between them. From cysteine to phenylalanine, the CDR3 is 14 amino acids long. Only the CDR3 part of the read is kept: 42 bases, read in frame from the first base.